This is a list of T cell receptor beta chains from one sample in a study of OX40 agonist ivuxolimab in advanced cancers. Method: immunoSEQ multiplex PCR; TCRdb's copy keeps in-frame clones and lacks some. The table has approximately 78,000 clones, about 82% seen once. Source: CD4+ or CD8+ T cells sorted from blood, taken in a trial of the OX40 agonist ivuxolimab. These TCRs come from an adult with an advanced solid tumor such as melanoma, head and neck, liver or kidney cancer. The CDR3 runs from the conserved cysteine through the conserved F or W. The D gene is left open where the match is weak. Clone size is given for some rows only: seen once, a few or many times, or a class if the clone is expanded.

clone size,J gene,V gene,D gene,CDR3 length,CDR3 DNA,CDR3 protein
few,TRBJ1-1,TRBV27,-,15,TGTGCCAGCAGTTTATGGTCAGGGATAAACACTGAAGCTTTCTTT,CASSLWSGINTEAFF
-,TRBJ2-2,TRBV29-1,-,12,TGCAGCGCTAGGGACCACACCGGGGAGCTGTTTTTT,CSARDHTGELFF
-,TRBJ1-1,TRBV30,-,15,TGTGCCTGGAGGAAACGAGGGGTGTCGGGAACTGAAGCTTTCTTT,CAWRKRGVSGTEAFF
-,TRBJ2-3,TRBV10-3,-,11,TGTGCCATCAGTGAAAGAGATACGCAGTATTTT,CAISERDTQYF
-,TRBJ2-7,TRBV7-9,-,11,TGTGCCAGCCAAGGGGGCTACGAGCAGTACTTC,CASQGGYEQYF
-,TRBJ2-7,TRBV7-2,TRBD2,16,TGTGCCAGCAGCTCAGCGGGAGGGCTTCCCTCCTACGAGCAGTACTTC,CASSSAGGLPSYEQYF
-,TRBJ2-7,TRBV5-1,-,13,TGCGCCAGCAGCTTGACAGGGACCTACGAGCAGTACTTC,CASSLTGTYEQYF
-,TRBJ1-1,TRBV11-1,-,14,TGTGCCAGCAGCCATTGGGACAACCCACGGGGGGCTTTCTTT,CASSHWDNPRGAFF
-,TRBJ2-3,TRBV27,-,15,TGTGCCAGCCGTAGAAAACTTTCCTCAGGGGATACGCAGTATTTT,CASRRKLSSGDTQYF
few,TRBJ2-2,TRBV19,-,17,TGTGCCAGTAGTATTAGGGGAGGACACCTGAACACCGGGGAGCTGTTTTTT,CASSIRGGHLNTGELFF
-,TRBJ1-6,TRBV27,-,17,TGTGCCAGCAGTTTATCTGGTCTAAGCTCCTATAATTCACCCCTCCACTTT,CASSLSGLSSYNSPLHF
-,TRBJ1-2,TRBV11-2,-,11,TGTGCCTCCTCGTCCGGTTTTGGCTACACCTTC,CASSSGFGYTF
once,TRBJ1-6,TRBV6-4,TRBD1,15,TGTGCCAGCAGTGGAGACGGGACAGCTAATTCACCCCTCCACTTT,CASSGDGTANSPLHF
-,TRBJ1-2,TRBV7-3,-,14,TGTGCCAGCAGCGCGCAGGGTGCTAACTATGGCTACACCTTC,CASSAQGANYGYTF
-,TRBJ2-3,TRBV2,-,14,TGTGCCAGCAGCCAGGGGCAATCTGGCGGTACGCAGTATTTT,CASSQGQSGGTQYF
once,TRBJ2-6,TRBV27,-,15,TGTGCCAGCAGTTCGGCCTACTCTGGGGCCAACGTCCTGACTTTC,CASSSAYSGANVLTF
-,TRBJ1-5,TRBV19,-,16,TGTGCCAGTAGTATCACCCATACAGGGATTGGTGAGCCCCAGCATTTT,CASSITHTGIGEPQHF
-,TRBJ1-1,TRBV19,-,13,TGTGCCAGTAGTAGCAGGGGCGTGGATGAAGCTTTCTTT,CASSSRGVDEAFF
-,TRBJ2-7,TRBV7-9,TRBD2,14,TGTGCCAGCACCTATAGCGGGAGAGCGTACGAGCAGTACTTC,CASTYSGRAYEQYF
once,TRBJ1-4,TRBV4-2,TRBD1,15,TGTGCCAGCAGCCAACCCACAGGGGGCATTGAAAAACTGTTTTTT,CASSQPTGGIEKLFF
-,TRBJ1-4,TRBV5-1,-,15,TGCGCCAGCAGCTTGTTCGGGGGTCCTGATGAAAAACTGTTTTTT,CASSLFGGPDEKLFF
-,TRBJ2-7,TRBV29-1,-,11,TGCAGCGTTGTTTCTTCCTACGAGCAGTACTTC,CSVVSSYEQYF
-,TRBJ1-4,TRBV19,TRBD1,15,TGTGCCAGTAGCCGAGGGGACAGCTTTAATGAAAAACTGTTTTTT,CASSRGDSFNEKLFF
-,TRBJ2-7,TRBV5-6,TRBD1,15,TGTGCCAGCACCAGAGGGACAGGGGGAACCTACGAGCAGTACTTC,CASTRGTGGTYEQYF
medium-sized,TRBJ2-7,TRBV19,-,14,TGTGCCAGTAGCCACAGGGGGGGTATCGTCGAGCAGTACTTC,CASSHRGGIVEQYF
-,TRBJ2-5,TRBV7-2,TRBD1,13,TGTGCCAGCAGCGTAGACAGGGGAGAGACCCAGTACTTC,CASSVDRGETQYF